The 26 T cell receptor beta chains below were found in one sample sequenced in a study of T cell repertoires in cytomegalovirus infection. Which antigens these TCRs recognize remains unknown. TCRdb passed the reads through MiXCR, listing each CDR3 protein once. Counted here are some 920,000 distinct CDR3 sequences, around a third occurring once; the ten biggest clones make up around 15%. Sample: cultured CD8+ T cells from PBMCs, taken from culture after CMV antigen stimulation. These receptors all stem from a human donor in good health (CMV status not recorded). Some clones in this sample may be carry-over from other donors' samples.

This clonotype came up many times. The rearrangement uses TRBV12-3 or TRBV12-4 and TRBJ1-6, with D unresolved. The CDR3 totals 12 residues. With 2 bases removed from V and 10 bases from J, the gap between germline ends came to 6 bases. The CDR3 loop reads CASSLTGSPLHF. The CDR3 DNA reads TGTGCCAGCAGTTTAACCGGATCACCCCTCCACTTT.

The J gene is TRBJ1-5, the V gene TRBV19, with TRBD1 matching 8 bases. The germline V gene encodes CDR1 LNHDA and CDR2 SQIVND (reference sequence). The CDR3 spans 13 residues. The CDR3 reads CATQGVFHQPQHF. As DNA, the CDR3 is TGTGCTACACAGGGGGTTTTCCATCAGCCCCAGCATTTT.

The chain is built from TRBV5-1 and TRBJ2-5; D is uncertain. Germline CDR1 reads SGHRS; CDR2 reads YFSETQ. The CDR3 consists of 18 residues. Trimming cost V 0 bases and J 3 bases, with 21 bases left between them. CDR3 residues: CASSLGFRAGPGKETQYF. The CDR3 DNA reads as TGCGCCAGCAGCTTGGGCTTTAGGGCAGGCCCTGGGAAAGAGACCCAGTACTTC.

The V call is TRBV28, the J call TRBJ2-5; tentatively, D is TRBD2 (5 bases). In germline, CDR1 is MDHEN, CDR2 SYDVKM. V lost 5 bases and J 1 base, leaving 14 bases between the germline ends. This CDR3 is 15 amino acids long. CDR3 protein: CASSPNYSGQETQYF. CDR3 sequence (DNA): TGTGCCAGCAGTCCCAACTACAGCGGCCAAGAGACCCAGTACTTC.

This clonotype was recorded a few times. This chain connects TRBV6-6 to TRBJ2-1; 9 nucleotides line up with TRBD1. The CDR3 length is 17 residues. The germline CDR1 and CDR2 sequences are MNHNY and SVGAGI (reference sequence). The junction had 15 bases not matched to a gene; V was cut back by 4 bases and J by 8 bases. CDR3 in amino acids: CASSSTLPGQGKDEQFF. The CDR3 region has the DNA TGTGCCAGCAGTTCGACACTCCCGGGACAGGGAAAGGATGAGCAGTTCTTC.

The CDR3 reads CASSQESKLLNTEAFF. The CDR3 bases are TGTGCCAGCAGCCAAGAATCTAAATTACTAAACACTGAAGCTTTCTTT. The chain is built from TRBV14 and TRBJ1-1; no firm D call. The CDR3 runs to 16 residues. Trimming pared 0 bases from V and 2 bases from J, leaving 13 bases between. The germline V gene has CDR1 SGHDN and CDR2 FVKESK.

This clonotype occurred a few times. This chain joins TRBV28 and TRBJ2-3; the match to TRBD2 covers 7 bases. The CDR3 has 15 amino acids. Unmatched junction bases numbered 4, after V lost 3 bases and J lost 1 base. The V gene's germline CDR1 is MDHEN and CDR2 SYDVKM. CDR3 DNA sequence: TGTGCCAGCAGTTTCTTAAGCGGGGGCACAGATACGCAGTATTTT. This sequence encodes CASSFLSGGTDTQYF. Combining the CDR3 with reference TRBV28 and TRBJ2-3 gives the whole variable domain DVKVTQSSRYLVKRTGEKVFLECVQDMDHENMFWYRQDPGLGLRLIYFSYDVKMKEKGDIPEGYSVSREKKERFSLILESASTNQTSMYLCASSFLSGGTDTQYFGPGTRLTVL.

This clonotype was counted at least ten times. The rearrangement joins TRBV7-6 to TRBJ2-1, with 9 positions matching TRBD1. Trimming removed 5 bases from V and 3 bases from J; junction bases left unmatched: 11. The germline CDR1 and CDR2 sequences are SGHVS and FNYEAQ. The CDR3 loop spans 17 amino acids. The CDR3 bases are TGTGCCAGCAGCCTCCTCGCCGGGACAGGGATCTACAATGAGCAGTTCTTC. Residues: CASSLLAGTGIYNEQFF.

The CDR3 DNA follows: TGTGCCAGTAGTATCCCGCCGGGCCCCAATTCACCCCTCCACTTT. Translating it yields CASSIPPGPNSPLHF. This chain links TRBV19 with TRBJ1-6; D remains ambiguous. CDR1 and CDR2 from the germline V gene are LNHDA and SQIVND (reference sequence). This CDR3 region has 15 residues. The ends were cut back, 3 bases at V and 7 bases at J, with 13 bases in the middle.

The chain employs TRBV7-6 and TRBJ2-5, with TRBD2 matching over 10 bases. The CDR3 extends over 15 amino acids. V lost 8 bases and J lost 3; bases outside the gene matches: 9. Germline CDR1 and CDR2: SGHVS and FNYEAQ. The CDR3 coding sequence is TGTGCCAGCGGGAACATAGCGGGGGGAAAAGAGACCCAGTACTTC. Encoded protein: CASGNIAGGKETQYF.

CDR3 amino acids: CASDLVAGGSGYTF. CDR3 nucleotides: TGTGCCAGCGACCTGGTGGCAGGGGGAAGTGGCTACACCTTC. The J gene is TRBJ1-2, the V gene TRBV6-2 or TRBV6-3; 7 nucleotides agree with TRBD1. The ends lost 8 bases at V and 7 bases at J; junction bases unmatched: 13. The CDR3 length is 14 residues. CDR1 and CDR2 (germline): MNHEY, SVGEGT.

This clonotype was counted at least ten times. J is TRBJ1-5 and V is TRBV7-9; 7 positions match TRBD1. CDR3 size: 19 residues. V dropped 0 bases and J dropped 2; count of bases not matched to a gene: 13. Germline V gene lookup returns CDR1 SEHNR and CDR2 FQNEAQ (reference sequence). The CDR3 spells CASSLALWQGEEGNQPQHF. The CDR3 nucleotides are TGTGCCAGCAGCTTAGCGCTTTGGCAGGGGGAAGAGGGCAATCAGCCCCAGCATTTT. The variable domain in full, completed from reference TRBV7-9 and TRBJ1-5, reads DTGVSQNPRHKITKRGQNVTFRCDPISEHNRLYWYRQTLGQGPEFLTYFQNEAQLEKSRLLSDRFSAERPKGSFSTLEIQRTEQGDSAMYLCASSLALWQGEEGNQPQHFGDGTRLSIL.

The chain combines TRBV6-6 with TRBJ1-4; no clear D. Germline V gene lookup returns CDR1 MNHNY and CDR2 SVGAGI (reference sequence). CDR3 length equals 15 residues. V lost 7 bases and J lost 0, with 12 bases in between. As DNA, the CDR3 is TGTGCCAGCACCGGAGATGACCCAACTAATGAAAAACTGTTTTTT. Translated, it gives CASTGDDPTNEKLFF.

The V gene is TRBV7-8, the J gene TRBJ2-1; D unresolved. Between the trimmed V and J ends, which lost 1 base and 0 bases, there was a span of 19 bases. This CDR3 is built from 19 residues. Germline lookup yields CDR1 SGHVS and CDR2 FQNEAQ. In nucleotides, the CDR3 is TGTGCCAGCAGCTTAGTGGGGTCCCTAATCCAGAGCTCCTACAATGAGCAGTTCTTC. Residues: CASSLVGSLIQSSYNEQFF.

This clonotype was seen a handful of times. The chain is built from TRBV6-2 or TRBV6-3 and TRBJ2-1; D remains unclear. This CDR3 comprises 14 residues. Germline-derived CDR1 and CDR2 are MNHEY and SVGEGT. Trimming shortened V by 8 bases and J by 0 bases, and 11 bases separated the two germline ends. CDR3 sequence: CASRAVSSYNEQFF. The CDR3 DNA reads TGTGCCAGCCGGGCCGTGAGCTCCTACAATGAGCAGTTCTTC.

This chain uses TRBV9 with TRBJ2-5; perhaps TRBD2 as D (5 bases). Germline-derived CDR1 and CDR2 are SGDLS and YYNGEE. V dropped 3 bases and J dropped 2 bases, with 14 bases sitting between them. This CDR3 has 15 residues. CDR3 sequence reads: CASSAAGKGQETQYF. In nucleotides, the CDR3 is TGTGCCAGCAGCGCCGCGGGCAAAGGACAAGAGACCCAGTACTTC.

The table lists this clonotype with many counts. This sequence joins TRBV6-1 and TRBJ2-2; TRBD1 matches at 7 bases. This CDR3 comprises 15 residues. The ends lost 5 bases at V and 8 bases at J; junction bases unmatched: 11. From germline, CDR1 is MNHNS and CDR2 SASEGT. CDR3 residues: CASSWGRQGLGELFF. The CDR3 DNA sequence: TGTGCCAGCAGTTGGGGAAGACAGGGCCTAGGGGAGCTGTTTTTT.

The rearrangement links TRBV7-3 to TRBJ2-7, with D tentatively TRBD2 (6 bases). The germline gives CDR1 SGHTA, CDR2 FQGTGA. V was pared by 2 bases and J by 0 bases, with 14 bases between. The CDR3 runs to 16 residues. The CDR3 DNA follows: TGTGCCAGCAGCTTAGTGGCGGGGCTGAGCTCCTACGAGCAGTACTTC. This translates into CASSLVAGLSSYEQYF.

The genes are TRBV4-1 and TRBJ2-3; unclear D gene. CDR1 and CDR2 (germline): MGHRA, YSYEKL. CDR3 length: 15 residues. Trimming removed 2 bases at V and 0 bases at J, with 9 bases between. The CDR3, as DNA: TGCGCCAGCAGCCAACAGACGGACAGCACAGATACGCAGTATTTT. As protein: CASSQQTDSTDTQYF.

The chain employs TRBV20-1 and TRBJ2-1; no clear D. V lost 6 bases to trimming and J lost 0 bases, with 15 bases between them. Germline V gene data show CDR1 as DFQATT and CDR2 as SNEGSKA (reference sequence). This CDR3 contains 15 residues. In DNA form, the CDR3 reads TGCAGTGCCCCTTCCACCAAGAGCTCCTACAATGAGCAGTTCTTC. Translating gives CSAPSTKSSYNEQFF.

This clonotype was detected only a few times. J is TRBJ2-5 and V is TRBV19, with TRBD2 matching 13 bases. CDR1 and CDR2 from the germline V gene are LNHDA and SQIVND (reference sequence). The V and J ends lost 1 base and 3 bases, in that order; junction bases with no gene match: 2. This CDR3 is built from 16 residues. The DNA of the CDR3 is TGTGCCAGTAGTATAGTTGGACTAGCGGGGGAAGAGACCCAGTACTTC. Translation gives CASSIVGLAGEETQYF.

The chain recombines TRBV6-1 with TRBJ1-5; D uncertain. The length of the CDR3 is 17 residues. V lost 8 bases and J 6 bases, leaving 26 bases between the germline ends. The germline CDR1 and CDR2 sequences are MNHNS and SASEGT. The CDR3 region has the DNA TGTGCCAGCGGACCCCCAAGGGCCTCGGGCCGGGGTCAGCCCCAGCATTTT. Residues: CASGPPRASGRGQPQHF.

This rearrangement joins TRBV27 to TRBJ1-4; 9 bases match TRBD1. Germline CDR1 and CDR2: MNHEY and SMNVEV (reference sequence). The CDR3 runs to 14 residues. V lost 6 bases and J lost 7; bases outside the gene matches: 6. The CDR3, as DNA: TGTGCCAGCAGAACCGGGACAGGGTTTGAAAAACTGTTTTTT. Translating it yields CASRTGTGFEKLFF.

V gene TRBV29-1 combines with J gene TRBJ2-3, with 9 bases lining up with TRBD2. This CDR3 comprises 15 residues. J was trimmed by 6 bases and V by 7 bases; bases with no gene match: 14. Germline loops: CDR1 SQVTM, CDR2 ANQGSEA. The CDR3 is CSAPAGAGGPDTQYF. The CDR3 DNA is TGCAGCGCACCAGCGGGGGCGGGGGGGCCCGATACGCAGTATTTT.

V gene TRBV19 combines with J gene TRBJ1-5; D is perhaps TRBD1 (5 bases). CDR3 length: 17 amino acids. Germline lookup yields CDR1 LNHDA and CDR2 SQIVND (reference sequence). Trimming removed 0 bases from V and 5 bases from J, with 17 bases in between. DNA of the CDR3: TGTGCCAGTAGTATAGAAAACCTCTGGTGGGACGATCAGCCCCAGCATTTT. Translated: CASSIENLWWDDQPQHF.

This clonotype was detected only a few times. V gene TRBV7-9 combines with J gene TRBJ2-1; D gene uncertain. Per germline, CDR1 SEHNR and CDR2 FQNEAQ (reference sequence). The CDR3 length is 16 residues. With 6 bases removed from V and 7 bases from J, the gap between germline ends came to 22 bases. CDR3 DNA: TGTGCCAGCAGTGATGAACGGGTCCCCCCGAGTAATGAGCAGTTCTTC. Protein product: CASSDERVPPSNEQFF.